The entry that follows covers one T cell receptor (beta chain) sequence. Its target is unknown. The data were produced by immunoSEQ multiplex PCR, yet TCRdb's version contains in-frame clones alone and is incomplete. Of under 25,000 clones listed, 81% are singletons. This entry is derived from a study of ipilimumab plus nivolumab after autologous stem cell transplantation. Regarding the study as a whole: The authors say TCR, Treg and microbiome findings warrant further study.

Trimming took 4 bases from V and 2 from J, leaving 11 bases between them. This CDR3 is 14 amino acids long. Looked up from germline, CDR1 is SGHTS and CDR2 is YDEGEE. Starting 14 to 28 days after autologous transplant, ipilimumab 1 mg/kg was given. The sample consisted of PBMCs, taken in a trial of ipilimumab plus nivolumab as post-transplant consolidation. The origin of this receptor is a male donor with diffuse large B-cell lymphoma. The gene calls are TRBV5-8 and TRBJ2-3, with D maybe TRBD1 (5 bases). The chain's CDR3 is CASSARVSTDTQYF. CDR3 bases: TGTGCCAGCAGCGCCAGGGTGTCCACAGATACGCAGTATTTT.